This T cell receptor beta chain was identified in a study of blood T cell repertoires in COVID-19. The overall study: Italy, Spain and the United States were the sources of the convalescent and acute COVID-19 samples.

Recruited during active infection, patients (from Seattle) were subsequently followed longitudinally. TCRdb's table, derived via immunoSEQ multiplex PCR, lists solely in-frame clones and lacks some. The sample includes about 63,000 clones, roughly four fifths of them seen just once. The CDR3 has 13 amino acids. J lost 4 bases, V lost 8 bases, and 7 bases had no gene match. Germline V gives CDR1 MNHEY, CDR2 SMNVEV (reference sequence). The clonotype was recovered from a man aged 55 to 70 with COVID-19, enrolled during active disease. V usage is TRBV27 and J usage is TRBJ1-2; 7 bases are a match to TRBD1. The sequenced sample was peripheral blood. DNA of the CDR3: TGTGCCAGCTCTCTAACAGGGGCCTATGGCTACACCTTC. It is translated as CASSLTGAYGYTF.